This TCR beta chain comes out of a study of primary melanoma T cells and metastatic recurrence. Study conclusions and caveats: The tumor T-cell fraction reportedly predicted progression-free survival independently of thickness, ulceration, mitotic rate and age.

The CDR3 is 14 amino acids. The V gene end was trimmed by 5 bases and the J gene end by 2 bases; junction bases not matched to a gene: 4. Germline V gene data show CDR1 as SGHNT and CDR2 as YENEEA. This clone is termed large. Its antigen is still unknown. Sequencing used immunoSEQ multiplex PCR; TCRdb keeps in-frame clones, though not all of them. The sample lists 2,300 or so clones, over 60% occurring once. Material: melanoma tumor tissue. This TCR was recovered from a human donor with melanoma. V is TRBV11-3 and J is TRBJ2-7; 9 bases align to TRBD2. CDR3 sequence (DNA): TGTGCCAGCAGCCCGGGACTAGCTACCTACGAGCAGTACTTC. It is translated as CASSPGLATYEQYF.